This is a list of T cell receptor beta chains from one sample in a study of T cell responses to AZD1222 COVID-19 vaccine. The data were produced by immunoSEQ multiplex PCR, yet TCRdb's version contains in-frame clones alone and is incomplete. Of 150,000 to 160,000 clones listed, 90% were seen once; the top ten hold about 2%. Sequenced here: peripheral blood, sampled on day 0 of AZD1222 vaccination. All receptors derive from an adult in good health. The CDR3 runs from the conserved cysteine through the conserved F or W. A D gene is named only where the DNA matches it firmly. A row's size may be missing; if present it is once, few, many or a size class.

clone_size,d_call,v_call,j_call,cdr3_nt,cdr3_aa
.,.,TRBV12-3/TRBV12-4,TRBJ1-4,TGTGCCAGCAGTTTGTCGAGAGAAAAACTGTTTTTT,CASSLSREKLFF
.,.,TRBV9,TRBJ2-3,TGTGCCAGCAGCGCTGGGCTAGCGCTGTCAGCAGATACGCAGTATTTT,CASSAGLALSADTQYF
.,TRBD1,TRBV10-3,TRBJ1-2,TGTGCCATCAGTGAATCCTGGACAGGGAAGGACTATGGCTACACCTTC,CAISESWTGKDYGYTF
.,.,TRBV7-8,TRBJ1-4,TGTGCCAGCAGCTTAGAATATAGGAGCCCAACTAATGAAAAACTGTTTTTT,CASSLEYRSPTNEKLFF
.,.,TRBV7-5,TRBJ2-7,TGTGCCAGAAGCTCTTTTAGCCGGGAGTGCTCCTACGAGCAGTACTTC,CARSSFSRECSYEQYF
.,TRBD1,TRBV10-3,TRBJ1-3,TGTGCCACATACACAGGGGACCGAAACACCATATATTTT,CATYTGDRNTIYF
.,TRBD2,TRBV6-6,TRBJ2-3,TGTGCCAGCAGTTTCGGGACTAGCGGGCCCACAGATACGCAGTATTTT,CASSFGTSGPTDTQYF
.,.,TRBV9,TRBJ1-1,TGTGCCAGCAGCCGGGACACCGACACTGAAGCTTTCTTT,CASSRDTDTEAFF
.,.,TRBV30,TRBJ1-4,TGTGCCTGGAGTGAAAACATGGGTGAAAAACTGTTTTTT,CAWSENMGEKLFF
.,TRBD1,TRBV7-8,TRBJ1-5,TGTGCCAGCAGCCTCGAGCAGGGACAGGGAATGCAGCCCCAGCATTTT,CASSLEQGQGMQPQHF
.,.,TRBV7-8,TRBJ1-3,TGTGCCAGCAGCCCGGGAGAAACTACCATATATTTT,CASSPGETTIYF
.,TRBD1,TRBV5-5,TRBJ2-3,TGTGCCAGCAGCTTCAGGGGACAGGCTCAGGTCGGGCAGTATTTT,CASSFRGQAQVGQYF
.,.,TRBV2,TRBJ1-2,TGTGCCAGCAGTGAACGGCAGGGGAACTATGGCTACACCTTC,CASSERQGNYGYTF
few,.,TRBV6-5,TRBJ1-6,TGTGCCAGCACCCCGGGGCCAGGGATGACACCCCTCCACTTT,CASTPGPGMTPLHF
.,.,TRBV2,TRBJ1-1,TGTGCCACCAATCCACGGACGGGGAACACTGAAGCTTTCTTT,CATNPRTGNTEAFF
.,.,TRBV9,TRBJ2-5,TGTGCCAGCAGCGTAGGGGGAAGCACCGGGGAGACCCAGTACTTC,CASSVGGSTGETQYF
.,.,TRBV2,TRBJ1-2,TGTGCCAGCACCACCTCCGTCCGTTATGGCTACACCTTC,CASTTSVRYGYTF
.,.,TRBV15,TRBJ2-2,TGTGCCACCACCACCCTGCGGGAGAACACCGGGGAGCTGTTTTTT,CATTTLRENTGELFF
.,.,TRBV7-3,TRBJ2-7,TGTGCCAGCAGCTTCTCCGGGGCCTCCTACGAGCAGTACTTC,CASSFSGASYEQYF
.,.,TRBV29-1,TRBJ1-4,TGCAGCGCCCTTGACACACTTCGAGGTGAAAAACTGTTTTTT,CSALDTLRGEKLFF
.,TRBD2,TRBV18,TRBJ2-3,TGTGCCAGCTCACCACCGCGGGAGTACACAGATACGCAGTATTTT,CASSPPREYTDTQYF
.,.,TRBV6-5,TRBJ2-7,TGTGCCAGCAGTTACTATGGGACATCCTACGAGCAGTACTTC,CASSYYGTSYEQYF
once,.,TRBV18,TRBJ1-5,TGTGCCAGCTCACGGGACCTTACCCCCAATCAGCCCCAGCATTTT,CASSRDLTPNQPQHF
.,.,TRBV11-2,TRBJ1-5,TGTGCCAGCAGCCCTGAGGGTCCCAGGGGTAGCAATCAGCCCCAGCATTTT,CASSPEGPRGSNQPQHF
.,.,TRBV6-5,TRBJ1-4,TGTGCCAGCAGTTACTCCCGGCAGGACGAAAAACTGTTTTTT,CASSYSRQDEKLFF
.,.,TRBV7-6,TRBJ1-3,TGTGCCAGCAGCTTAGCAGGGGGCTCTGGAAACACCATATATTTT,CASSLAGGSGNTIYF
.,TRBD1,TRBV7-2,TRBJ1-1,TGTGCCAGCAGCCCCGGGACAGGGTCGGACACTGAAGCTTTCTTT,CASSPGTGSDTEAFF
.,.,TRBV4-1,TRBJ2-5,TGCGCCAGCAGCCAAGGGCAAGAGACCCAGTACTTC,CASSQGQETQYF
.,.,TRBV27,TRBJ1-6,TGTGCCAGCAGTTTATCACAGGGTTACTATAATTCACCCCTCCACTTT,CASSLSQGYYNSPLHF
.,.,TRBV20-1,TRBJ1-1,TGCAGTGCTAGTGTTGGGGAAACTGAAGCTTTCTTT,CSASVGETEAFF
.,.,TRBV5-5,TRBJ1-1,TGTGCCAGCAGCGTGGGACTACTCCTGGATGGATGGAACACTGAAGCTTTCTTT,CASSVGLLLDGWNTEAFF
once,TRBD2,TRBV5-1,TRBJ2-1,TGCGCCAGCAGCTTGACCGGACTAGCGGACCTTTGGGATGAGCAGTTCTTC,CASSLTGLADLWDEQFF
.,TRBD1,TRBV4-2,TRBJ1-2,TGTGCCAGCAGCCAAGAGAGGGTGGGACAGGGGAGGAAGAACTATGGCTACACCTTC,CASSQERVGQGRKNYGYTF
.,.,TRBV12-3/TRBV12-4,TRBJ2-7,TGTGCCAGCAGTCTCCTGGAGCAGCTACTCTACTTC,CASSLLEQLLYF
.,TRBD1,TRBV6-6,TRBJ1-2,TGTGCCAGCAGTAACGACAGGGCTAATCCCTATGGCTACACCTTC,CASSNDRANPYGYTF
few,.,TRBV9,TRBJ2-7,TGTGCCAGCAGCCCCCAGGAGGGGCGGTCCTACGAGCAGTACTTC,CASSPQEGRSYEQYF
.,TRBD2,TRBV10-2,TRBJ2-7,TGCGCCAGCGTGGATCTAGCGGGAGGTCCCTACGAGCAGTACTTC,CASVDLAGGPYEQYF
.,TRBD1,TRBV25-1,TRBJ1-2,TGTGCCAGCAGTGCAGGGACAGTATATGGCTACACCTTC,CASSAGTVYGYTF
.,TRBD2,TRBV5-1,TRBJ2-7,TGCGCCAGCAGCTTGTTAGCGGGGTCCTACGAGCAGTACTTC,CASSLLAGSYEQYF